These 12 T cell receptor beta chains came from one sample sequenced in a study of PD-L1 blockade in urothelial cancer. Measured with immunoSEQ multiplex PCR; TCRdb has only the in-frame clones, and not every one. In the table there are about 88,000 clones, roughly 90% of which are singletons. Time point here: pretreatment peripheral blood. The sample consisted of PBMCs, taken around atezolizumab (anti-PD-L1) treatment. Receptors were obtained from a woman older than 75 with urothelial cancer.

The genes are TRBV5-1 and TRBJ2-2; TRBD2 agrees at 8 bases. Per germline, CDR1 SGHRS and CDR2 YFSETQ. The CDR3 has 17 residues. Germline trimming cut 0 bases from V and 1 base from J; bases unmatched to any gene: 5. The CDR3, as DNA: TGCGCCAGCAGCTTGGGGACCCTAGCGGGGAACACCGGGGAGCTGTTTTTT. Amino acids: CASSLGTLAGNTGELFF.

J is TRBJ2-7 and V is TRBV28; 10 positions agree with TRBD2. CDR1 is MDHEN, CDR2 SYDVKM, per germline. The ends lost 7 bases at V and 0 bases at J; junction bases unmatched: 9. CDR3 size: 16 residues. CDR3 DNA sequence: TGTGCCAGCAAATCGGGACTAGCGCAAGACTCCTACGAGCAGTACTTC. Its translation is CASKSGLAQDSYEQYF.

The chain links TRBV7-3 to TRBJ1-2, with D maybe TRBD1 (6 bases). Germline CDR1 SGHTA, CDR2 FQGTGA. CDR3 size: 15 residues. Trimming removed 4 bases at V and 7 bases at J, with 19 bases between. The CDR3 protein is CASSSTGPSGGGYTF. In DNA, the CDR3 is TGTGCCAGCAGCTCCACAGGGCCGAGCGGAGGTGGCTACACCTTC.

This clone was observed once. J is TRBJ2-3 and V is TRBV7-9; TRBD2 matches 11 bases. Germline V CDR1 and CDR2: SEHNR, FQNEAQ (reference sequence). V gave up 3 bases and J gave up 4 bases; unmatched junction bases: 6. The CDR3 has 16 residues. The CDR3 protein is CASSLTSGMGADTQYF. The CDR3 nucleotides are TGTGCCAGCAGCTTGACTAGCGGGATGGGGGCAGATACGCAGTATTTT.

The chain is built from TRBV29-1 and TRBJ2-5, with 7 bases fitting TRBD2. CDR1 is SQVTM and CDR2 is ANQGSEA in the germline V gene. CDR3 length equals 16 residues. Trimming removed 1 base from V and 10 bases from J; junction bases left unmatched: 18. The CDR3 DNA follows: TGCAGCGTTGAAGCGAGTCCCGACCGGGGGAGGGTTGACCAGTACTTC. It encodes CSVEASPDRGRVDQYF.

CDR3 residues: CASSLSQGARYEQYF. DNA for the CDR3: TGCGCCAGCAGCTTGTCACAGGGGGCGAGGTACGAGCAGTACTTC. J is TRBJ2-7 and V is TRBV5-1; 9 bases align to TRBD1. The J segment lost 4 bases and the V segment lost 1 base, leaving 6 bases of the junction unmatched. Germline CDR1 SGHRS, CDR2 YFSETQ. CDR3 size: 15 residues.

This chain uses TRBV11-2 with TRBJ2-1; 7 bases line up with TRBD2. Trimming cost V 7 bases and J 8 bases; bases outside gene matches: 8. The CDR3 is 13 amino acids. From germline, CDR1 is SGHAT and CDR2 FQNNGV. The CDR3 region has the DNA TGTGCCAGCACTAAAACGGGAGGACATGAGCAGTTCTTC. This encodes CASTKTGGHEQFF.

The V and J genes are TRBV9 and TRBJ2-2, with 7 bases matching TRBD2. Germline V gene sequence: CDR1 SGDLS, CDR2 YYNGEE. Trimming cost V 4 bases and J 2 bases; bases outside gene matches: 2. CDR3 length: 14 amino acids. The DNA of the CDR3 is TGTGCCAGCAGCAGCGGGGAAAACACCGGGGAGCTGTTTTTT. Translating gives CASSSGENTGELFF.

Concerning this clone: The same CDR3 is also encoded by other DNA sequences in this sample. The rearrangement uses TRBV7-3 and TRBJ2-7, with 11 bases that match TRBD2. The germline CDR1 and CDR2 sequences are SGHTA and FQGTGA. The CDR3 loop spans 15 amino acids. Trimming cost V 2 bases and J 1 base; bases outside gene matches: 1. DNA of the CDR3: TGTGCCAGCAGCTTAGGACTAGCGGGTTCCTACGAGCAGTACTTC. Translation gives CASSLGLAGSYEQYF.

J is TRBJ2-5 and V is TRBV6-6; 8 bases are shared with TRBD1. Germline V CDR1 and CDR2: MNHNY, SVGAGI (reference sequence). CDR3 length equals 15 residues. Losses at the gene ends were 6 bases for V and 5 bases for J; bases not matched to a gene: 11. The CDR3 DNA sequence: TGTGCCAGCAGCTCCGGACAGGGACTTTTGGAGACCCAGTACTTC. This translates into CASSSGQGLLETQYF.

The gene calls are TRBV28 and TRBJ1-4; 8 nucleotides agree with TRBD1. V lost 7 bases, J lost 5 bases, and 9 bases stayed unmatched. CDR1 MDHEN and CDR2 SYDVKM come from the germline V gene. This CDR3 region has 15 residues. CDR3: CASTGAGGGNEKLFF. DNA of the CDR3: TGTGCCAGCACCGGGGCAGGGGGCGGCAATGAAAAACTGTTTTTT.

CDR3 sequence (DNA): TGTGCCAGTATAGATATTGGGGGGATCACTGAAGCTTTCTTT. This sequence encodes CASIDIGGITEAFF. The chain has TRBV19 and TRBJ1-1; possible D gene TRBD1, 5 bases. This CDR3 is 14 amino acids long. Per the germline V gene, CDR1 is LNHDA and CDR2 is SQIVND (reference sequence). Trimming cost V 7 bases and J 4 bases, with 16 bases left between them.